Below, 5 T cell receptor beta chains from the same sample are listed, as sequenced in a study of a mutant IDH1 vaccine in newly diagnosed glioma (dated by TCRdb to 2020 to 2023). The method behind the library was the immunoSEQ multiplex PCR assay. TCRdb mirrors the immuneACCESS table, restricted to in-frame sequences. Some clones are absent from its copies; in checked studies, under half trace to an unresolved V gene, and the reason for the others is unknown. This sample gives tens of thousands of clones in total; roughly 79% of them show up just once. The top ten clones comprise roughly 5.7% of the sample. Their cognate antigens are unknown. The intended sense of this specimen's time point label: week 35, safety follow-up. Each vaccine dose, consisting of 300 ug of a 20-mer mutant IDH1 peptide in Montanide, was administered subcutaneously with topical imiquimod. Sequenced material: PBMCs, taken from a glioma patient whose treatment included an IDH1 peptide vaccine. The receptors derive from a man in his forties with glioma.

This clone appeared a few times. The chain combines TRBV19 with TRBJ1-1; D perhaps matches TRBD1 (6 bases). CDR1 is LNHDA, CDR2 SQIVND, per germline (reference sequence). This CDR3 comprises 13 residues. Trimming pared 1 base from V and 4 bases from J, leaving 7 bases between. The CDR3 sequence is CASSIAGVTEAFF. The CDR3 bases are TGTGCCAGTAGTATAGCAGGGGTCACTGAAGCTTTCTTT. Supplemented by reference TRBV19 and TRBJ1-1, the full variable domain reads DGGITQSPKYLFRKEGQNVTLSCEQNLNHDAMYWYRQDPGQGLRLIYYSQIVNDFQKGDIAEGYSVSREKKESFPLTVTSAQKNPTAFYLCASSIAGVTEAFFGQGTRLTVV.

This chain connects TRBV14 to TRBJ1-2; possibly TRBD1 for D (5 bases). Germline CDR1 SGHDN, CDR2 FVKESK. The CDR3 is 16 residues long. The ends were cut back, 0 bases at V and 8 bases at J, with 19 bases in the middle. The CDR3 sequence: CASSQDHAARGEGYTF. In nucleotides, the CDR3 is TGTGCCAGCAGCCAAGATCATGCAGCGAGGGGCGAGGGCTACACCTTC.

The J gene is TRBJ1-3, the V gene TRBV30, with TRBD1 matching 9 bases. V lost 8 bases to trimming and J lost 4 bases; unmatched junction nucleotides: 3. Germline lookup yields CDR1 GTSNPN and CDR2 SVGIG (reference sequence). The CDR3 is made up of 12 amino acids. The CDR3 region is CARQGDGNTIYF. Written as DNA, the CDR3 is TGTGCCCGACAGGGGGACGGAAACACCATATATTTT.

The gene calls are TRBV11-2 and TRBJ2-7; 8 nucleotides align to TRBD1. The ends lost 0 bases at V and 7 bases at J; junction bases unmatched: 11. The germline V gene has CDR1 SGHAT and CDR2 FQNNGV. The CDR3 loop spans 16 amino acids. The CDR3 DNA follows: TGTGCCAGCAGCTTAGACCTGACAGGGGTCGCGGGTGAGCAGTACTTC. Its translation: CASSLDLTGVAGEQYF.

The rearrangement uses TRBV29-1 and TRBJ2-3; D is unresolved. The germline CDR1 and CDR2 sequences are SQVTM and ANQGSEA. This CDR3 comprises 14 residues. V was clipped by 1 base and J by 1 base, with 9 bases between them. CDR3 in amino acids: CSVEGGIRTDTQYF. The CDR3 DNA is TGCAGCGTTGAAGGTGGTATCCGCACAGATACGCAGTATTTT.